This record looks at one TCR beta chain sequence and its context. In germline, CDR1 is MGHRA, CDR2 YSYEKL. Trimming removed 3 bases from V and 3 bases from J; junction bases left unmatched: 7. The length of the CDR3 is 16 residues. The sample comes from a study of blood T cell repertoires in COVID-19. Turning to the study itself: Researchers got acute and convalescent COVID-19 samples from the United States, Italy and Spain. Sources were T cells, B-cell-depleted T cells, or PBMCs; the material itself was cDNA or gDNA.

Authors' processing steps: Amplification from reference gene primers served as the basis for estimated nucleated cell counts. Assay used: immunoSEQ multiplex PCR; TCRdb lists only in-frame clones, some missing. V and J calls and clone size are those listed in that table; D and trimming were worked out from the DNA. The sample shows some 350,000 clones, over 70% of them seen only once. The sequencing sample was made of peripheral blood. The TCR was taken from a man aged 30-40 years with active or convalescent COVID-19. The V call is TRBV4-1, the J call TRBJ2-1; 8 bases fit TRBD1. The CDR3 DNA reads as TGCGCCAGCAGCCATTCGGACAGGGCCTACTACAATGAGCAGTTCTTC. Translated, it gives CASSHSDRAYYNEQFF.